These 14 T cell receptor beta chains came from one sample sequenced in a study of T cell responses to AZD1222 COVID-19 vaccine. Only in-frame clones appear in the TCRdb table, and some are missing; sequencing was by immunoSEQ multiplex PCR. The repertoire holds some 150,000 clones, with about 92% as singletons. The material sequenced was peripheral blood, taken 28 days after the second AZD1222 dose. The receptors stem from an adult who received the AZD1222 COVID-19 vaccine.

The rearrangement uses TRBV7-9 and TRBJ1-1; D is unresolved. Trimming pared 7 bases from V and 0 bases from J, leaving 15 bases between. CDR1 and CDR2 from the germline V gene are SEHNR and FQNEAQ (reference sequence). The CDR3 has 15 residues. CDR3 residues: CASIPRAKLNTEAFF. Written as DNA, the CDR3 is TGTGCCAGCATCCCGCGGGCCAAACTGAACACTGAAGCTTTCTTT.

The chain links TRBV28 to TRBJ1-5; 7 nucleotides align to TRBD1. CDR1 and CDR2 (germline): MDHEN, SYDVKM. This CDR3 spans 14 amino acids. V shed 7 bases and J 7 bases; nucleotides not matched to a gene: 10. The CDR3 DNA sequence: TGTGCCAGCACCGTAGACAGGGCGGGCCAGCCCCAGCATTTT. Protein product: CASTVDRAGQPQHF.

The V gene is TRBV5-5, the J gene TRBJ1-3; D remains unclear. Germline-derived CDR1 and CDR2 are SGHKS and YYEKEE (reference sequence). Trimming pared 0 bases from V and 0 bases from J, leaving 10 bases between. This CDR3 comprises 16 residues. CDR3 bases: TGTGCCAGCAGCTTGGGCGAGGGAGGCTCTGGAAACACCATATATTTT. Protein sequence: CASSLGEGGSGNTIYF.

V usage is TRBV28 and J usage is TRBJ2-5; 10 bases are a match to TRBD2. CDR3 length: 15 amino acids. Germline CDR1 is MDHEN and CDR2 is SYDVKM. V trimming: 4 bases; J trimming: 7 bases; junction bases outside the gene matches: 9. CDR3 DNA sequence: TGTGCCAGCAGTTACCGAAGCGGGAGGGTTGGGACCCAGTACTTC. This sequence encodes CASSYRSGRVGTQYF. The variable domain in full, completed from reference TRBV28 and TRBJ2-5, reads DVKVTQSSRYLVKRTGEKVFLECVQDMDHENMFWYRQDPGLGLRLIYFSYDVKMKEKGDIPEGYSVSREKKERFSLILESASTNQTSMYLCASSYRSGRVGTQYFGPGTRLLVL.

The chain has TRBV28 and TRBJ2-7; 7 positions agree with TRBD1. V lost 4 bases and J lost 7; bases outside the gene matches: 10. The CDR3 has 14 residues. Germline lookup yields CDR1 MDHEN and CDR2 SYDVKM. CDR3 region: CASSSGQPDREQYF. The CDR3 DNA reads TGTGCCAGCAGTTCGGGACAGCCCGACCGGGAGCAGTACTTC.

The rearrangement joins TRBV7-9 to TRBJ2-3; possible D gene TRBD1, 6 bases. CDR1 and CDR2 (germline): SEHNR, FQNEAQ (reference sequence). This CDR3 comprises 17 residues. V was cut by 5 bases and J by 6 bases, with 24 bases left in between. The CDR3 is CASSEKRAGDLTDTQYF. The CDR3 DNA reads TGTGCCAGCAGCGAGAAACGCGCAGGGGACCTCACGGATACGCAGTATTTT. Drawing the rest from reference TRBV7-9 and TRBJ2-3, the complete variable domain is DTGVSQNPRHKITKRGQNVTFRCDPISEHNRLYWYRQTLGQGPEFLTYFQNEAQLEKSRLLSDRFSAERPKGSFSTLEIQRTEQGDSAMYLCASSEKRAGDLTDTQYFGPGTRLTVL.

The rearrangement links TRBV5-1 to TRBJ1-6; tentatively, D is TRBD1 (6 bases). Germline-derived CDR1 and CDR2 are SGHRS and YFSETQ. Trimming removed 4 bases from V and 10 bases from J, with 18 bases in between. The CDR3 is made up of 15 amino acids. The CDR3, as DNA: TGCGCCAGCAGCCCGGGACCAGGGGTGGGATCACCCCTCCACTTT. Translation: CASSPGPGVGSPLHF.

The rearrangement uses TRBV7-3 and TRBJ2-2, with D perhaps assigned TRBD1 or TRBD2 (6 bases each). The V gene's germline CDR1 is SGHTA and CDR2 FQGTGA. Trimming pared 5 bases from V and 6 bases from J, leaving 19 bases between. This CDR3 is built from 16 residues. The CDR3 DNA is TGTGCCAGCAGCCCGGGCCGGGGGCTCGGGGCCGGGGAGCTGTTTTTT. This sequence encodes CASSPGRGLGAGELFF.

This chain links TRBV28 with TRBJ1-1; 7 bases agree with TRBD1. Germline CDR1 is MDHEN and CDR2 is SYDVKM. The length of the CDR3 is 14 residues. The V segment lost 1 base and the J segment 7 bases; nucleotides outside the gene matches: 6. The CDR3 spells CASSLSPGQVEAFF. The CDR3 bases are TGTGCCAGCAGTTTATCTCCTGGACAGGTTGAAGCTTTCTTT.

This rearrangement joins TRBV27 to TRBJ2-1; no firm D call. The CDR3 extends over 14 amino acids. Per the germline V gene, CDR1 is MNHEY and CDR2 is SMNVEV (reference sequence). Trimming pared 3 bases from V and 9 bases from J, leaving 15 bases between. CDR3 in DNA: TGTGCCAGCAGTTTTCCTGGCCCGGGCAGTGAGCAGTTCTTC. Its translation: CASSFPGPGSEQFF.

This chain connects TRBV2 to TRBJ1-4; D is possibly TRBD1 (6 bases). CDR3 length: 15 residues. V lost 4 bases and J lost 7, with 16 bases in between. Germline-derived CDR1 and CDR2 are SNHLY and FYNNEI. The CDR3 nucleotides are TGTGCCAGCAGTGGGCTGAACACAGGGAGTGAAAAACTGTTTTTT. It translates to CASSGLNTGSEKLFF. The full variable domain, with the rest looked up from reference TRBV2 and TRBJ1-4, is EPEVTQTPSHQVTQMGQEVILRCVPISNHLYFYWYRQILGQKVEFLVSFYNNEISEKSEIFDDQFSVERPDGSNFTLKIRSTKLEDSAMYFCASSGLNTGSEKLFFGSGTQLSVL.

The CDR3 region is CASSQVSGAGGELFF. CDR3 nucleotide sequence: TGTGCCAGCAGCCAAGTTTCTGGGGCCGGCGGGGAGCTGTTTTTT. The chain is built from TRBV3-1 (or the pseudogene TRBV3-2) and TRBJ2-2; D possibly corresponds to TRBD1 (5 bases). CDR1 is LGHDT, CDR2 YNNKEL, per germline (reference sequence). This CDR3 is 15 amino acids long. With 1 base removed from V and 7 bases from J, the gap between germline ends came to 13 bases.

This clone was seen just once. The chain joins TRBV11-2 to TRBJ2-1, with no clear D. Trimming took 1 base from V and 4 from J, leaving 8 bases between them. Germline V lookup: CDR1 SGHAT, CDR2 FQNNGV. The length of the CDR3 is 14 residues. CDR3 sequence: CASSLAILYNEQFF. The CDR3 DNA follows: TGTGCCAGCAGCTTAGCGATCTTGTACAATGAGCAGTTCTTC. Drawing the rest from reference TRBV11-2 and TRBJ2-1, the complete variable domain is EAGVAQSPRYKIIEKRQSVAFWCNPISGHATLYWYQQILGQGPKLLIQFQNNGVVDDSQLPKDRFSAERLKGVDSTLKIQPAKLEDSAVYLCASSLAILYNEQFFGPGTRLTVL.

V and J are TRBV5-1 and TRBJ1-3; 9 nucleotides agree with TRBD1. With 3 bases clipped from V and 1 base from J, the junction kept 5 bases outside the gene matches. Germline V gene lookup returns CDR1 SGHRS and CDR2 YFSETQ. The CDR3 consists of 16 residues. Here the CDR3 DNA reads TGCGCCAGCAGCTCGGGACAGGGCGCATCTGGAAACACCATATATTTT. Encoded protein: CASSSGQGASGNTIYF. Full variable domain (outside the CDR3, taken from reference TRBV5-1 and TRBJ1-3): KAGVTQTPRYLIKTRGQQVTLSCSPISGHRSVSWYQQTPGQGLQFLFEYFSETQRNKGNFPGRFSGRQFSNSRSEMNVSTLELGDSALYLCASSSGQGASGNTIYFGEGSWLTVV.